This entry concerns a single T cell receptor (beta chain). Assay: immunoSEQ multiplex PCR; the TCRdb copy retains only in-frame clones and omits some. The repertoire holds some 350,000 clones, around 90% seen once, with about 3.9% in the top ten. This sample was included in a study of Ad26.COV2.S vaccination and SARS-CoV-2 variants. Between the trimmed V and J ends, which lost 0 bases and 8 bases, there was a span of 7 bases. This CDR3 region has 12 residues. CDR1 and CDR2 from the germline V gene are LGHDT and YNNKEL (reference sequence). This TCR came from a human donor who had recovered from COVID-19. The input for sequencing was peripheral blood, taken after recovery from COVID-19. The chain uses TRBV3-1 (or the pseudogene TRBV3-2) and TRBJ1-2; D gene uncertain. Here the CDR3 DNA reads TGTGCCAGCAGCCAAGATACTGGGGGCTACACCTTC. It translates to CASSQDTGGYTF.